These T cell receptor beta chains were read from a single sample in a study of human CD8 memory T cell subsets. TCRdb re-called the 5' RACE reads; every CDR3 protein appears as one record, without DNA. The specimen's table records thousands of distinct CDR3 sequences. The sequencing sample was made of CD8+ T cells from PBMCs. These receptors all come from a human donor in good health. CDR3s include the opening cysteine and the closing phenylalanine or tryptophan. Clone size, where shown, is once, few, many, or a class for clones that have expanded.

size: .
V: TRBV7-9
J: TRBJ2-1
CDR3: CASSLAIYNEQFF

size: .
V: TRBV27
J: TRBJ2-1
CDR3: CASSAGIGEQFF

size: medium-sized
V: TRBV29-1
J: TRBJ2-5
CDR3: CSVGKRETQYF

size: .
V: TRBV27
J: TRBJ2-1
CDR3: CASSLYGGPSYNEQFF

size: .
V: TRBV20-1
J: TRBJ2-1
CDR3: CSARDTVNYNEQFF

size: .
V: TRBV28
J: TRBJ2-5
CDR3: CAAGDQREETQYF

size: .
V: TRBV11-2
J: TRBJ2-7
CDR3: CASSLERGNEQYF

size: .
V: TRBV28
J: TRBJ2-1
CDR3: CASSVWGEGYNEQFF

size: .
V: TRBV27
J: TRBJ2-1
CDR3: CASSPPRTSGNSYNEQFF

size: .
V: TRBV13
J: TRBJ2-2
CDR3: CASSLRGLADTGELFF

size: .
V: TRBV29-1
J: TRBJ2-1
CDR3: CSVDVWSEQFF

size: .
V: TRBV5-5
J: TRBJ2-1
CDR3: CASKGTGDNYNEQFF

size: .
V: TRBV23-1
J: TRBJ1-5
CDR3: CASSLYKAPDHQPQHF

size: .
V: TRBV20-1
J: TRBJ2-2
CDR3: CSARELIRDGYTRELFF

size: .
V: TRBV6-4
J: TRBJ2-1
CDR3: CASSESGRALFMEQFF

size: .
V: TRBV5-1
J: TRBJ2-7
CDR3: CASSNMAGTSGKNYEQYF

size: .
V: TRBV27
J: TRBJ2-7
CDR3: CASTQGGQTAYEQYF

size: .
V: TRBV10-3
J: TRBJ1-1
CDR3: CAISEMRDTEAFF

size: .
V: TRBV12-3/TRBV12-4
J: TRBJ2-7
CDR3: CASSFDRGEQYF

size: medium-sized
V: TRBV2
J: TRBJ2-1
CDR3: CAASTGASYNEQFF

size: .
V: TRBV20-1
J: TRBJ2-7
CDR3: CSASPDSGNSYEQYF

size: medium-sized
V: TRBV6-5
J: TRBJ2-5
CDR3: CASSYSPGVAGVFGAETQYF

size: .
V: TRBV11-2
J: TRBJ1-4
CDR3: CASSLAPKRANEKLFF

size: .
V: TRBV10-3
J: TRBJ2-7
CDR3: CAIMDPATYEQYF

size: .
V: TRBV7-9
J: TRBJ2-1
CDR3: CASSSLVTSGYNEQFF

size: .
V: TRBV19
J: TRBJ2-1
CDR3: CASRPGPHEQFF

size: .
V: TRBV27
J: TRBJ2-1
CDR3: CASTSGSSYNEQFF